This TCR beta chain was identified in a study of cytomegalovirus exposure and HLA in healthy donors. This clone was observed a handful of times. V was cut by 0 bases and J by 6 bases, with 5 bases left in between. From germline, CDR1 is SGHAT and CDR2 FQNNGV. The CDR3 totals 12 residues. PCR primers comprised 60 Vbeta and 13 Jbeta primers. The repertoire was sequenced with immunoSEQ multiplex PCR; TCRdb's copy has only in-frame clones and lacks some. The sample carries 150,000 to 200,000 clones, more than 85% recorded once. Source material: PBMCs. The TCR comes from a woman aged 18 to 35 in good health and CMV-seronegative. This sequence joins TRBV11-2 and TRBJ1-1; no firm D call. CDR3 coding DNA: TGTGCCAGCAGCTTAGATTCGGCTGAAGCTTTCTTT. Protein product: CASSLDSAEAFF.